This TCR beta chain was recorded in a study of shared clonotypes between healthy human individuals. Generated by immunoSEQ multiplex PCR, the TCRdb table keeps only in-frame clones and is missing some. In the table there are some 2 million clones, roughly 95% of which are singletons. Sequenced input: naive CD4+ T cells sorted from blood. Subset: CD45RA+ positively selected. The receptor's source is a man in his late teens or twenties in good health.

CDR3 nucleotide sequence: TGTGCCAGTAGTATTGGAGTATCCACAGGACCTGAAGAGCAGTACTTC. Protein: CASSIGVSTGPEEQYF. V gene TRBV19 combines with J gene TRBJ2-7, with a tentative D call TRBD1 (5 bases). The CDR3 loop spans 16 amino acids. Germline V gene data show CDR1 as LNHDA and CDR2 as SQIVND (reference sequence). The germline V and J ends were trimmed by 3 bases and 7 bases, with 22 bases remaining between them.